The source of this T cell receptor (beta chain) is a study of cytomegalovirus exposure and HLA in healthy donors. Study findings and constraints: In vitro assays verified that three CMV-associated chains recognized CMV antigens specifically. Cytomegalovirus association was assigned to under 200 TCR beta chains.

Profiled with immunoSEQ multiplex PCR; TCRdb holds only in-frame clones, not every one. The sample has hundreds of thousands of clones; roughly 90% are singletons. It was the roughly 130-subject validation cohort, separate from the approximately 670-subject first cohort, to which the donors belonged. Germline V gene data show CDR1 as MRHNA and CDR2 as SNTAGT. The V and J ends lost 2 bases and 0 bases respectively, with 9 bases between them. CDR3 length equals 15 residues. Remarks on this clone: Its target is not known.

Sample: PBMCs. This clonotype originated in a woman younger than 30 in good health and CMV-seronegative. The chain carries TRBV6-4 and TRBJ2-3; D is unresolved. Here the CDR3 reads CASSDGRSSTDTQYF. DNA of the CDR3: TGTGCCAGCAGTGACGGCAGGTCTAGCACAGATACGCAGTATTTT.